This T cell receptor beta chain was found in a study of long-term antiretroviral therapy in people with HIV. Notes on the study in general: Increased diversity was seen after ART, yet it remained lower than in transplant donor controls.

For this clone: No antigen is known for it.

With survey level as its setting, the immunoSEQ assay was v3.0. Using immunoSEQ multiplex PCR, the repertoire was profiled, and TCRdb retains in-frame clones only, with some absent. This sample has 26,000 or so clones, with 78% found just once. Looked up from germline, CDR1 is SGHDN and CDR2 is FVKESK. The CDR3 has 14 amino acids. V dropped 1 base and J dropped 8 bases, with 14 bases sitting between them. The chain carries TRBV14 and TRBJ1-2, with unresolved D. The receptor was isolated from a young man with HIV. The sample here was unsorted PBMCs, taken 1.5 years before starting antiretroviral therapy. CDR3 sequence (DNA): TGTGCCAGCAGCCAAGGCGGCCTTGAGCGGGGCTACACCTTC. Translating it yields CASSQGGLERGYTF.